Below, 14 T cell receptor beta chains from the same sample are listed, as sequenced in a study of T cell repertoires in aging, cancer and after chemotherapy. TRB rearrangements spanning V, D and J were amplified using mixed TRB-A/B primers. One entry per CDR3 protein results from TCRdb running MiXCR on the multiplex PCR reads. Among 4,900 or so distinct CDR3 sequences listed, about 28% were seen once. Peripheral blood genomic DNA, not sorted cells or RNA, was the template. The sequencing sample was made of blood. Source of these receptors: a human donor in good health.

The rearrangement uses TRBV12-3 or TRBV12-4 and TRBJ2-4; 7 nucleotides agree with TRBD1. The CDR3 spans 14 residues. V shed 5 bases and J 7 bases; nucleotides not matched to a gene: 8. The CDR3 here is CASSPRVRGNIQYF. As DNA, the CDR3 is TGTGCCAGCAGTCCCCGGGTCAGGGGGAACATTCAGTACTTC.

The chain links TRBV5-1 to TRBJ1-1; D gene unclear. This CDR3 is built from 12 residues. The germline V and J ends were trimmed by 0 bases and 7 bases, with 7 bases remaining between them. Germline V gene lookup returns CDR1 SGHRS and CDR2 YFSETQ. The CDR3 here is CASSLEGGEAFF. The CDR3 DNA reads TGCGCCAGCAGCTTGGAAGGTGGTGAAGCTTTCTTT.

The chain couples TRBV20-1 to TRBJ1-5; 8 bases line up with TRBD1. Germline V CDR1 and CDR2: DFQATT, SNEGSKA (reference sequence). The CDR3 length is 14 residues. V gave up 1 base and J gave up 7 bases; unmatched junction bases: 6. This CDR3 is CSARAGGEAQPQHF. The DNA for the CDR3 is TGCAGTGCTAGAGCAGGGGGCGAGGCCCAGCCCCAGCATTTT.

The chain employs TRBV10-3 and TRBJ1-5; TRBD1 aligns across 7 bases. Germline V gene sequence: CDR1 ENHRY, CDR2 SYGVKD. The CDR3 loop spans 14 amino acids. The V segment lost 10 bases and the J segment 3 bases; nucleotides outside the gene matches: 9. The CDR3 is CATTGDSVNQPQHF. The CDR3, as DNA: TGTGCCACCACAGGGGATTCGGTCAATCAGCCCCAGCATTTT.

This clonotype is medium-sized by share. This chain connects TRBV6-5 to TRBJ1-2; tentatively, D is TRBD1 (6 bases). Germline loops: CDR1 MNHEY, CDR2 SVGAGI. The V and J ends lost 5 bases and 2 bases respectively, with 15 bases between them. The CDR3 spans 15 residues. Written as DNA, the CDR3 is TGTGCCAGCAGTCCCGCGGGGGGGACAAACTATGGCTACACCTTC. This codes for CASSPAGGTNYGYTF.

A word on this clonotype: This sequence may be a read error, since a much larger clone differs from it by one base. The chain combines TRBV6-5 with TRBJ2-1, with D tentatively TRBD1 or TRBD2 (6 bases each). Germline values: CDR1 MNHEY, CDR2 SVGAGI. This CDR3 region has 14 residues. V lost 10 bases to trimming and J lost 6 bases, with 19 bases between them. The CDR3 nucleotides are TGTGCCACCACTAGCTGGAGGGGGTCCAATGAGCAGTTCTTC. Its translation is CATTSWRGSNEQFF.

In its sample, this clonotype is medium-sized. This rearrangement joins TRBV19 to TRBJ1-2; possibly TRBD1 for D (5 bases). The CDR3 has 14 amino acids. V was cut by 7 bases and J by 4 bases, with 16 bases left in between. Germline V gives CDR1 LNHDA, CDR2 SQIVND (reference sequence). CDR3 protein: CASTKRDRPYGYTF. The CDR3 DNA reads TGTGCCAGTACTAAACGGGACCGCCCCTATGGCTACACCTTC. Filled out from reference TRBV19 and TRBJ1-2, the complete variable domain reads DGGITQSPKYLFRKEGQNVTLSCEQNLNHDAMYWYRQDPGQGLRLIYYSQIVNDFQKGDIAEGYSVSREKKESFPLTVTSAQKNPTAFYLCASTKRDRPYGYTFGSGTRLTVV.

The sample holds a few counts of this clonotype. The chain combines TRBV27 with TRBJ2-4; D is uncertain. CDR1 MNHEY and CDR2 SMNVEV come from the germline V gene (reference sequence). The length of the CDR3 is 15 residues. The ends were cut back, 4 bases at V and 4 bases at J, with 14 bases in the middle. CDR3 DNA: TGTGCCAGCAGTTCATTAGAGACGGCTAAAAACATTCAGTACTTC. It yields the protein CASSSLETAKNIQYF.

V usage is TRBV25-1 and J usage is TRBJ1-6; D may be TRBD1 (6 bases). The CDR3 runs 14 residues. Trimming cost V 2 bases and J 10 bases, with 12 bases left between them. Germline values: CDR1 MGHDK, CDR2 SYGVNS. CDR3 region: CASSEEEGGSPLHF. Here the CDR3 DNA reads TGTGCCAGCAGTGAAGAAGAGGGGGGGTCACCCCTCCACTTT.

This clonotype is classed as medium-sized. J is TRBJ1-3 and V is TRBV12-3 or TRBV12-4; the D is unclear. Trimming left V 6 bases short and J 0 bases short, with 12 bases between. The CDR3 is made up of 15 amino acids. The CDR3 is CASSLDGHSGNTIYF. Written as DNA, the CDR3 is TGTGCCAGCAGCCTGGACGGCCACTCTGGAAACACCATATATTTT.

Comment on this clonotype: At one of its ends the junction is not consistent with the germline gene, which may arise from a read error. This chain links TRBV7-9 with TRBJ1-5; D uncertain. In germline, CDR1 is SEHNR, CDR2 FQNEAQ (reference sequence). The CDR3 sequence is 15 residues long. The CDR3 loop reads CASSPPGGSNQHQHF. For the CDR3, the DNA is TGTGCCAGCAGCCCCCCCGGCGGAAGCAATCAGCACCAGCATTTT.

This clonotype was detected a few times. The chain carries TRBV12-3 or TRBV12-4 and TRBJ1-1, with no clear D. This CDR3 has 14 amino acids. V lost 7 bases and J lost 1, with 13 bases in between. CDR3 DNA: TGTGCCAGCACTGACATCGAGGGGAACACTGAAGCTTTCTTT. This encodes CASTDIEGNTEAFF.

By frequency in the sample, this clonotype is medium-sized. V gene TRBV6-4 combines with J gene TRBJ2-1; 10 bases agree with TRBD2. V shed 0 bases, J shed 5 bases, and the junction held 4 bases outside the gene matches. This CDR3 has 16 amino acids. CDR1 and CDR2 from the germline V gene are MRHNA and SNTAGT. The CDR3 coding sequence is TGTGCCAGCAGTGACTCAGCGGGAGGGGGTGACAATGAGCAGTTCTTC. As protein: CASSDSAGGGDNEQFF.

V and J are TRBV6-2 or TRBV6-3 and TRBJ1-3; D call uncertain. The CDR3 is 14 amino acids. V lost 0 bases to trimming and J lost 3 bases, with 6 bases between them. Germline loops: CDR1 MNHEY, CDR2 SVGEGT. The CDR3 nucleotides are TGTGCCAGCAGTTACTCCTTGAGTGGAAACACCATATATTTT. It specifies CASSYSLSGNTIYF.